This T cell receptor beta chain was identified in a study of cytomegalovirus exposure and HLA in healthy donors (dated by TCRdb to the late 2010s). Notes on the research overall: An earlier analysis of roughly 570 of the donors reported 276 Gb of sequence data and some 110 million unique TCR beta sequences obtained from roughly 170 million T cells. A later analysis re-analyzed previously published TCR beta repertoires from about 600 donors and added high-resolution HLA genotyping to study TCR occurrence patterns. To predict cytomegalovirus infection status, the study combined high-throughput TCR immunosequencing, statistical association of individual TCRs with disease status, and machine learning. An earlier analysis of roughly 580 of the donors used high-throughput TCR beta sequencing to judge whether each TCR beta V gene segment behaved as functional or pseudogenic. The study aimed to test whether signatures of past pathogen exposure could be identified by cataloging public T cell receptors. The study profiled the T cell repertoires of hundreds of subjects by immunosequencing and related them to cytomegalovirus serostatus. Alongside the repertoire data, information on donor age, sex, ethnicity and CMV serostatus was compiled. Every discovery cohort repertoire had been produced on one sequencing platform. Rather than using new phenotypic data, the later analysis identified candidate immune exposures from TCR beta sequences and from how often those sequences occurred across donors. Along with the roughly 700-subject first cohort, a separate validation cohort of 120 different subjects was used. The genetic ancestry cluster associated with self-reported Caucasian donors included 81% of the 300 to 400 genotyped donors. An early release covering roughly 580 HLA-typed donors comprised 250 to 350 gigabases of sequencing data and tens of millions of unique TCR sequences. Roughly five DR-DQ haplotypes were treated as single units for association and clustering because of strong linkage in the cohort. Across some 400 genotyped donors of the cohort, an average of about 250,000 unique TCR beta nucleotide sequences per donor were sequenced, and roughly a sixth of those sequences were non-productive. The number of typed donors differed by locus: about 620-630 for A, B, C, DRB1 and DQB1; 500 to 550 for DQA1; 606 for DPA1; and some 430 for DPB1. A later genetic analysis used genome-wide SNP genotypes for about 55% of the 666 donors, treating that subset as a discovery cohort. Class I and class II HLA loci were covered by the typing at four-digit resolution.

The library relied on the immunoSEQ multiplex PCR assay. The multiplex PCR relied on a mix of 60 forward primers for TCR Vbeta segments and 13 reverse primers for TCR Jbeta segments. Amplification of the CDR3 region of rearranged TCR beta genes was performed with a multiplex PCR assay on genomic DNA. Amplified TCR beta libraries were sequenced as 87-base-pair reads on the Illumina HiSeq System. The study's processing was this. In a later analysis, tens of millions of unique TCR beta chains were counted across the approximately 620 repertoires, and roughly 11 million of these chains were shared by at least two donors. Raw reads were error-corrected and collapsed into unique sequences with a nearest-neighbor algorithm that merged closely related sequences to remove PCR and sequencing errors. V, D and J gene segments were assigned by aligning CDR3 sequences to IMGT reference sequences. Each retained sequence needed at least a six-nucleotide match to both a V gene segment and a J gene segment. Rearrangements were classified as productive when the CDR3 lacked stop codons and remained in frame with V and J, and all other rearrangements were classified as non-productive. CDR3 was defined by IMGT convention, running from the second conserved V-encoded cysteine to the conserved J-encoded phenylalanine. The earlier analysis of fewer than 700 of the donors excluded sequences that lacked an unambiguous match to a single V gene segment. An earlier analysis of some 500 of the donors classified V segments as functional when productive rearrangements were above 56.7% and as segregating when the standard deviation between donors was above 5%. A statistical classification framework was built for diagnosing cytomegalovirus status from the catalog of TCR beta chain sequences. V and J gene assignment, in a later analysis, came from comparing TCR nucleotide sequences with IMGT/GENE-DB human TR gene sequences. Using the TCRdist pipeline, a later analysis assigned CDR3 sequences along with most-parsimonious VDJ recombination scenarios. In a later analysis, each TCR beta chain was defined by its CDR3 amino acid sequence together with its V-gene family, and reads without a unique V-gene family were excluded. In a later analysis, approximately 640 highly shared, low-generation-probability nucleotide sequences were removed to address suspected cross-contamination and a sequencing artifact. A later analysis calculated a clonal expansion index for each public chain from normalized within-repertoire ranks of inferred template counts. Generation probabilities in a later analysis came from a VDJ recombination model fitted to out-of-frame rearrangements, and those results were checked against IGoR. In a later analysis, hypergeometric tests were used to score TCR-TCR, TCR-HLA and TCR-CMV co-occurrence, with a repertoire-size bias correction applied to TCR pairs. In a later analysis, false discovery rates were estimated by permuting HLA or CMV assignments 20 times. In a later analysis, co-occurring TCRs were grouped using DBSCAN, and TCRdist sequence similarity was added for clustering within HLA-allele-positive subsets. Co-occurrence clustering excluded repertoires with fewer than 30,000 or more than 120,000 public chains, plus five with anomalous nucleotide sharing. Here the immuneACCESS table is served through TCRdb, limited to in-frame sequences with V and J called. Missing clones are a known gap in these copies; in checked studies unresolved V genes cover under half, and the rest lacks a known reason. Clonal size and the V and J genes are those of that table, whereas D and trimming came from the DNA. A total of around 40,000 clones appear in this sample, about 66% of them only once. The ten largest account for less than 20% of the sample.

In total, approximately 700 healthy bone marrow donors made up the cohort. Cohort members were all nominally healthy when sampled, although unrecorded immune exposures were likely present. The donor was CMV seropositive and was included in the group of some 290 seropositive cohort members. Every donor gave a peripheral blood sample, and the peripheral blood mononuclear cells from that sample were used for TCR beta sequencing. Genomic DNA extraction from the blood cell samples was performed with the Qiagen DNeasy Blood Extraction Kit. To note about this clone: The target of this receptor is not known. Per-base quality was not reported, and no clone a single base away is much larger than it.

General conclusions and limits of the study: The authors suggested that the approach could potentially be extended to other disease states and immunological phenotypes. Because counts were too low, approximately 15 rarely observed V segments, including chromosome 9 orphons, were excluded from the earlier analysis of around 640 of the donors. The study listed 150 to 200 TCR beta chains as associated with cytomegalovirus. A few of the identified cytomegalovirus-associated TCR beta chains were confirmed in vitro to be specific for cytomegalovirus antigens. In this cohort, only TCR beta chains were sequenced, and detectable features were limited by the absence of alpha or paired-chain data. A later analysis associated about 18,000 TCR beta sequences with specific HLA alleles at a false discovery rate of 0.05. The 87-base-pair reads could not distinguish some IMGT-functional V segments, including TRBV6-2 and TRBV6-3, so those segments were excluded. Because HLA typing was unavailable for some donors at each locus, only the typed subset was used in association tests. Correlated functional status among segregating V segments might reflect linkage disequilibrium, but an unknown experimental factor could not be ruled out. According to a later analysis, parvovirus B19, influenza, CMV and Epstein-Barr virus appeared linked to several top co-occurrence clusters. The sequencing pipeline was judged likely to have produced a cluster of highly shared sequence variants as a technical artifact. Across donors, most TCR sequences were observed very rarely, whereas some public TCRs were present in many individuals. Presence/absence analyses assumed roughly uniform sequencing depth across donors, an assumption that may not hold. An association between a missense DCLRE1C variant and V-gene and J-gene trimming of TCR beta chains was found in a later genetic analysis and replicated in an independent cohort. An earlier analysis of some 560 of the donors showed that most TCR beta V segments appeared in productive rearrangements either about 87% or about 30% of the time, which broadly matched IMGT annotations. The only immune exposure information available for the cohort was CMV serostatus. A further reported finding was that TCR beta sequences accurately predicted the HLA-A and HLA-B alleles for most subjects in the first cohort. When HLA alleles, especially DR and DQ, strongly co-occurred, attributing TCR associations to individual alleles was difficult. Cytomegalovirus status was reported to be diagnosed by the classifier with high specificity and sensitivity in both the original and validation cohorts. In a later genetic analysis, fewer N-insertions in productive TCRs were reported among donors in an Asian-associated ancestry cluster than the roughly 700-donor mean. Compared with equally common non-associated chains, HLA-associated TCR beta chains in a later analysis were more clonally expanded and had lower generation probabilities. A later analysis found that most CMV-associated TCR beta chains appeared HLA-restricted, with HLA associations seemingly driven largely by CMV exposure. According to a later analysis, TCR association rates differed among HLA loci, with DRB1 alleles showing the most associated TCRs and HLA-C alleles showing the fewest.

The germline V gene yields MGHRA for CDR1 and YSYEKL for CDR2. V ends up 4 bases short and J 6 bases short, with an unmatched junction base count of 17. The CDR3 covers 18 residues, taking in both the cysteine and the phenylalanine. The entry retains the CDR3 DNA only, 54 bases that are in frame from base 1. The specimen was PBMCs. The sequence joins TRBV4-1 to TRBJ2-7; TRBD2 agrees with 11 junctional bases. The source is a man aged 45-65 years in good health and CMV-seropositive. The CDR3 protein sequence reads: CASSPIIGVAGGRSEQYF. DNA sequence: TGCGCCAGCAGCCCCATCATAGGAGTAGCGGGGGGGAGAAGCGAGCAGTACTTC.